The 29 T cell receptor beta chains below all came from one sample that was sequenced in a study of PD-1 blockade in classical Hodgkin lymphoma. Brentuximab vedotin exposure varied, and every patient relapsed after autologous stem cell transplantation. Libraries were prepared by immunoSEQ multiplex PCR; TCRdb keeps only in-frame clonotypes and omits some of them. Among roughly 100,000 clones listed, approximately 90% were seen once. The material was peripheral blood mononuclear cells (PBMCs), obtained before the second cycle of nivolumab. The source of these receptors is a human donor with classical Hodgkin lymphoma.

The chain combines TRBV5-8 with TRBJ1-3; D is unresolved. The CDR3 has 15 amino acids. The germline V gene has CDR1 SGHTS and CDR2 YDEGEE. The V end lost 0 bases, the J end lost 4 bases, and 11 bases lay between the germline ends. The CDR3 reads CASSLGRTPGNTIYF. The CDR3 coding sequence is TGTGCCAGCAGCTTGGGCAGGACCCCCGGAAACACCATATATTTT. Using reference TRBV5-8 and TRBJ1-3 for the parts outside the CDR3, the full variable domain is EAGVTQSPTHLIKTRGQQATLRCSPISGHTSVYWYQQALGLGLQFLLWYDEGEERNRGNFPPRFSGRQFPNYSSELNVNALELEDSALYLCASSLGRTPGNTIYFGEGSWLTVV.

The rearrangement joins TRBV7-2 to TRBJ2-5; maybe TRBD1 (6 bases). The germline gives CDR1 SGHTA, CDR2 FQGNSA. There are 13 residues in the CDR3. The ends were cut back, 4 bases at V and 5 bases at J, with 11 bases in the middle. For the CDR3, the DNA is TGTGCCAGCAGCTCACGAACAGGGGAGACCCAGTACTTC. Encoded protein: CASSSRTGETQYF.

This clone showed up just once. V gene TRBV5-6 combines with J gene TRBJ2-5, with 12 bases lining up with TRBD1. Germline CDR1 SGHDT, CDR2 YYEEEE. Germline trimming cut 2 bases from V and 5 bases from J; bases unmatched to any gene: 4. The CDR3 consists of 15 residues. CDR3 region: CASSLGTGGGETQYF. CDR3 bases: TGTGCCAGCAGCTTAGGGACAGGGGGCGGGGAGACCCAGTACTTC.

The rearrangement joins TRBV6-5 to TRBJ1-3; TRBD1 matches at 7 bases. Germline V gene data show CDR1 as MNHEY and CDR2 as SVGAGI. The CDR3 consists of 15 residues. The V and J ends lost 6 bases and 3 bases, in that order; junction bases with no gene match: 8. The CDR3 is CASSRGGGGGNTIYF. The CDR3 nucleotides are TGTGCCAGCAGCAGGGGAGGGGGCGGTGGAAACACCATATATTTT.

CDR3 in amino acids: CASRPYGGYEQYF. CDR3 DNA: TGTGCCAGCAGACCCTATGGAGGGTACGAGCAGTACTTC. J is TRBJ2-7 and V is TRBV2; possibly TRBD2 for D (6 bases). Per the germline V gene, CDR1 is SNHLY and CDR2 is FYNNEI. With 6 bases removed from V and 4 bases from J, the gap between germline ends came to 13 bases. The CDR3 extends over 13 amino acids.

This sequence joins TRBV7-9 and TRBJ1-2; unclear D gene. V was cut by 2 bases and J by 8 bases, with 9 bases left in between. The CDR3 sequence is 12 residues long. From germline, CDR1 is SEHNR and CDR2 FQNEAQ (reference sequence). CDR3 nucleotides: TGTGCCAGCAGCTTACATTACTGGGGCTACACCTTC. Its protein is CASSLHYWGYTF. The full variable domain, its missing parts supplied by reference TRBV7-9 and TRBJ1-2, is DTGVSQNPRHKITKRGQNVTFRCDPISEHNRLYWYRQTLGQGPEFLTYFQNEAQLEKSRLLSDRFSAERPKGSFSTLEIQRTEQGDSAMYLCASSLHYWGYTFGSGTRLTVV.

The chain links TRBV6-5 to TRBJ1-1, with 8 nucleotides matching TRBD1. There are 15 residues in the CDR3. Losses at the gene ends were 2 bases for V and 5 bases for J; bases not matched to a gene: 7. The germline gives CDR1 MNHEY, CDR2 SVGAGI. The chain's CDR3 is CASSYGQGARTEAFF. The CDR3 region has the DNA TGTGCCAGCAGTTACGGCCAGGGGGCGCGGACTGAAGCTTTCTTT.

This clone was counted at least ten times. The rearrangement uses TRBV4-2 and TRBJ2-5; 8 bases map to TRBD1. The V gene end was trimmed by 4 bases and the J gene end by 5 bases; junction bases not matched to a gene: 6. The CDR3 runs to 14 residues. Germline V gene data show CDR1 as LGHNA and CDR2 as YNFKEQ. The CDR3 DNA is TGTGCCAGCAGCCTGTCAGGGGGCTTCGAGACCCAGTACTTC. Amino acid sequence: CASSLSGGFETQYF.

This clone has just one count. The chain combines TRBV6-5 with TRBJ2-7; D is undetermined. CDR1 is MNHEY and CDR2 is SVGAGI in the germline V gene. The CDR3 is 11 residues long. CDR3 in DNA: TGTTCCTCAGCTAGCTCCTACGAGCAGTACTTC. This codes for CSSASSYEQYF.

For the CDR3, the DNA is TGCGCCAGCAGCCCCGGCCTTAGCACAGATACGCAGTATTTT. Protein sequence: CASSPGLSTDTQYF. The chain employs TRBV4-1 and TRBJ2-3; no clear D gene. Germline lookup yields CDR1 MGHRA and CDR2 YSYEKL. The CDR3 runs to 14 residues. The ends were cut back, 4 bases at V and 0 bases at J, with 8 bases in the middle.

The chain uses TRBV6-6 and TRBJ1-1, with TRBD1 matching 9 bases. V lost 2 bases and J lost 4; bases outside the gene matches: 2. The CDR3 is 14 residues long. The V gene's germline CDR1 is MNHNY and CDR2 SVGAGI (reference sequence). The CDR3 DNA reads TGTGCCAGCAGTTACGGGACAGGGATCACTGAAGCTTTCTTT. As protein: CASSYGTGITEAFF.

The rearrangement links TRBV2 to TRBJ1-1, with unresolved D. V gave up 6 bases and J gave up 6 bases, with 14 bases separating them. CDR1 is SNHLY, CDR2 FYNNEI, per germline. This CDR3 has 13 amino acids. The CDR3 nucleotides are TGTGCCAGCAGATTCGGACTCGAGGCTGAAGCTTTCTTT. Its translation is CASRFGLEAEAFF.

The genes are TRBV5-3 and TRBJ2-7; 9 bases line up with TRBD2. TRBV5-3 is given ORF status, its function remaining uncertain. J lost 0 bases, V lost 0 bases, and 13 bases had no gene match. The CDR3 loop spans 19 amino acids. The CDR3: CARSLVVPAGGPYSYEQYF. The CDR3 DNA reads TGTGCCAGAAGCTTGGTCGTGCCAGCGGGGGGTCCTTACTCCTACGAGCAGTACTTC.

The rearrangement joins TRBV6-5 to TRBJ1-1; weak D call: TRBD1 (5 bases). The CDR3 length is 14 residues. V lost 2 bases and J 6 bases, leaving 13 bases between the germline ends. Germline CDR1 reads MNHEY; CDR2 reads SVGAGI. The CDR3 DNA is TGTGCCAGCAGTTACACATTTCAGGGAGCTGAAGCTTTCTTT. Translation gives CASSYTFQGAEAFF.

The J gene is TRBJ2-5, the V gene TRBV7-8; D gene ambiguous. The CDR3 spans 12 residues. Germline CDR1 is SGHVS and CDR2 is FQNEAQ. Trimming removed 3 bases at V and 4 bases at J, with 6 bases between. The CDR3 DNA reads TGTGCCAGCAGCTTCCTTGCAGAGACCCAGTACTTC. Its protein product is CASSFLAETQYF. The full variable domain, its missing parts supplied by reference TRBV7-8 and TRBJ2-5, is GAGVSQSPRYKVAKRGQDVALRCDPISGHVSLFWYQQALGQGPEFLTYFQNEAQLDKSGLPSDRFFAERPEGSVSTLKIQRTQQEDSAVYLCASSFLAETQYFGPGTRLLVL.

The gene calls are TRBV2 and TRBJ2-1; 8 nucleotides match TRBD2. CDR1 is SNHLY, CDR2 FYNNEI, per germline. The CDR3 loop spans 14 amino acids. After removal of 8 bases from V and 2 bases from J, the junction contained 5 bases not matched to a gene. The CDR3 sequence: CASEGGGPYNEQFF. CDR3 bases: TGTGCCAGCGAGGGCGGGGGGCCCTACAATGAGCAGTTCTTC.

J is TRBJ1-5 and V is TRBV30, with TRBD1 identical over 7 bases. Germline V gives CDR1 GTSNPN, CDR2 SVGIG (reference sequence). This CDR3 contains 13 residues. After removal of 7 bases from V and 5 bases from J, the junction contained 8 bases not matched to a gene. DNA for the CDR3: TGTGCCTTCAGTGTAGGGGGCGATCAGCCCCAGCATTTT. It is translated as CAFSVGGDQPQHF.

The chain has TRBV7-9 and TRBJ2-5, with no clear D. The CDR3 runs 14 residues. Trimming took 0 bases from V and 3 from J, leaving 8 bases between them. CDR1 and CDR2 (germline): SEHNR, FQNEAQ (reference sequence). CDR3 loop: CASSLAYVEETQYF. The CDR3, as DNA: TGTGCCAGCAGCTTAGCGTATGTCGAAGAGACCCAGTACTTC.

J is TRBJ1-5 and V is TRBV6-5, with TRBD1 matching 7 bases. Germline V gene data show CDR1 as MNHEY and CDR2 as SVGAGI. The junction had 13 bases not matched to a gene; V was cut back by 6 bases and J by 8 bases. The CDR3 spans 15 residues. The CDR3 loop reads CASSAGTDNYKPQHF. DNA for the CDR3: TGTGCCAGCAGCGCCGGGACAGACAACTATAAGCCCCAGCATTTT.

This clone has a single count. The rearrangement links TRBV27 to TRBJ1-1; D gene ambiguous. The V gene lost 2 bases and the J gene lost 5 bases, with 12 bases spanning the gap. In germline, CDR1 is MNHEY, CDR2 SMNVEV (reference sequence). CDR3 length equals 14 residues. In DNA form, the CDR3 reads TGTGCCAGCAGTTTAGGCAGCATGGGGACTGAAGCTTTCTTT. Residues: CASSLGSMGTEAFF.

V and J are TRBV5-1 and TRBJ2-7; no definite D call. Trimming pared 0 bases from V and 6 bases from J, leaving 13 bases between. Germline lookup yields CDR1 SGHRS and CDR2 YFSETQ. The CDR3 spans 14 residues. As DNA, the CDR3 is TGCGCCAGCAGCTTGGTTCAGAGCGTCTCCGAGCAGTACTTC. This translates into CASSLVQSVSEQYF.

This clone was seen more than once but under ten times. The V call is TRBV5-6, the J call TRBJ2-1, with 9 bases that match TRBD1. From germline, CDR1 is SGHDT and CDR2 YYEEEE. This CDR3 region has 15 residues. V shed 7 bases and J 2 bases; nucleotides not matched to a gene: 7. CDR3 amino acids: CASESRQGAYNEQFF. The CDR3 DNA is TGTGCCAGCGAATCCCGACAGGGGGCCTACAATGAGCAGTTCTTC.

J is TRBJ1-3 and V is TRBV30; 8 nucleotides agree with TRBD1. Germline trimming cut 4 bases from V and 2 bases from J; bases unmatched to any gene: 4. The CDR3 is 14 residues long. Germline CDR1 reads GTSNPN; CDR2 reads SVGIG (reference sequence). The CDR3 DNA is TGTGCCTGGACCCGGACAGGGCCTGGAAACACCATATATTTT. Its translation: CAWTRTGPGNTIYF.

This rearrangement joins TRBV27 to TRBJ2-3; 7 bases are shared with TRBD1. The CDR3 has 15 amino acids. Germline V CDR1 and CDR2: MNHEY, SMNVEV (reference sequence). Trimming cost V 8 bases and J 0 bases; bases outside gene matches: 8. CDR3: CASRYRGVSTDTQYF. CDR3 in DNA: TGTGCCAGCCGGTACAGGGGCGTGAGCACAGATACGCAGTATTTT.

This chain uses TRBV4-3 with TRBJ1-1; D is perhaps TRBD1 (5 bases). Germline V gene data show CDR1 as LGHNA and CDR2 as YSLEER. The CDR3 loop spans 17 amino acids. Trimming cost V 0 bases and J 0 bases, with 14 bases left between them. CDR3 sequence reads: CASSQETGAFVNTEAFF. DNA for the CDR3: TGCGCCAGCAGCCAAGAGACCGGGGCCTTCGTGAACACTGAAGCTTTCTTT.

The genes are TRBV7-2 and TRBJ2-1; 7 bases fit TRBD2. The CDR3 has 13 amino acids. J was trimmed by 3 bases and V by 4 bases; bases with no gene match: 0. CDR1 and CDR2 from the germline V gene are SGHTA and FQGNSA. CDR3 nucleotides: TGTGCCAGCAGCTGGACTAGCTACAATGAGCAGTTCTTC. This gives the protein CASSWTSYNEQFF.

The gene calls are TRBV30 and TRBJ2-5, with TRBD1 identical over 10 bases. V was pared by 5 bases and J by 4 bases, with 10 bases of the junction left unmatched. The CDR3 has 15 amino acids. From germline, CDR1 is GTSNPN and CDR2 SVGIG (reference sequence). CDR3 bases: TGTGCCTGGCTTACCGGGACAGGGGCTTTAGAGACCCAGTACTTC. It specifies CAWLTGTGALETQYF.

The rearrangement uses TRBV28 and TRBJ2-5; no clear D gene. Trimming pared 5 bases from V and 5 bases from J, leaving 15 bases between. The CDR3 sequence is 14 residues long. Germline V lookup: CDR1 MDHEN, CDR2 SYDVKM. The CDR3 DNA follows: TGTGCCAGCAGTGCCCCTGGGTTATGGGAGACCCAGTACTTC. Translated, it gives CASSAPGLWETQYF.

The V and J genes are TRBV10-3 and TRBJ1-2; 7 nucleotides match TRBD1. The germline V gene encodes CDR1 ENHRY and CDR2 SYGVKD. CDR3 length: 15 amino acids. With 10 bases clipped from V and 4 bases from J, the junction kept 15 bases outside the gene matches. The CDR3 region is CATKGAQGPVYGYTF. CDR3 DNA: TGTGCCACAAAGGGGGCACAGGGGCCGGTCTATGGCTACACCTTC.